What follows describes a single T cell receptor (beta chain). In its sample, this clonotype was seen a few times. Its specific antigen is unknown. Within one base of it there is no much larger clone, and no base qualities were kept. This sample stems from a study of molecular identifiers for immune sequencing clone quantification listed by TCRdb under 2018. Broadly, across the study: In a replicate experiment, RNA from roughly 21,000 or 96,000 naive CD8 T cells was split into five aliquots, four of which were sequenced. This methods study used CD8 T cells to benchmark TCR RNA copy counting and molecular-identifier clustering-based TCR repertoire sequencing (MIDCIRS).

The method behind the library was PCR. Data came from a NextSeq 500. Preparation of bulk TCR libraries followed a previously described approach, with the TCR primers listed in Table S5. The Qiagen AllPrep DNA/RNA kit was used to purify total RNA. Reads from multiple sequencing runs of the same library were pooled before analysis. From the authors' description of their analysis: Only reads with exact TCR constant sequence were kept, trimmed to 150 nt, and grouped by their 12-nt molecular barcodes. Within each barcode group, reads were sub-clustered at a 15% Levenshtein threshold, and quality-weighted consensus sequences were built per RNA molecule. Non-functional sequences were filtered out, along with any lower-count sequence sitting one edit away from another sequence. On the basis of fitting two negative binomial distributions, barcode sub-clusters with fewer than 20% of the maximum read count were discarded. TCRdb ran its own pipeline on the public reads, namely fastp trimming at Q25 and MiXCR clone calling, and kept in-frame beta chains. Rows are combined by CDR3 protein, so each entry shows the most common genes and DNA. None of the V and J calls come from the authors' own analysis; TCRdb made them. This sample holds around 480,000 distinct CDR3 sequences; about 26% were observed only once. Just over 0.75% of the sample is in the top ten clones.

V is cut by 0 bases and J by 6 bases, and the space between the germline ends is 12 bases. From cysteine to phenylalanine, the CDR3 is 14 amino acids long. Left in the record is the CDR3 DNA by itself, 42 bases read in frame from the first base. As encoded in the germline V gene (reference sequence), CDR1 is LGHDT while CDR2 is YNNKEL. Libraries of naive CD8 T cells were generated from about 19,000 to 1,100,000 sorted cells, with 10%, 30% or 50% of the purified RNA used. On a BD FACSAria II, naive CD8 T cells were FACS-sorted as CD8+CD4-CCR7+CD45RA+ and collected into RLT Plus buffer. Around 11 TCR copies' worth of Jurkat RNA were spiked into roughly 19,000-1,000,000 naive CD8 T cell samples to test detection sensitivity. Enrichment of CD8 T cells was done with RosetteSep CD8+ T Cell Enrichment Cocktail plus Ficoll-Paque, and ACK red cell lysis came afterward. General conclusions and limits of the study: In CMV-specific effector cells, over 99% of molecules were held by clones above 20 RNA copies, whereas under 1% of molecules were held by such clones in naive cells. Highly expanded clone sizes could be underestimated if identical TCR molecules share a barcode. Even against a background of 850,000 to 1,000,000 naive CD8 T cells, spiked-in Jurkat TCR RNA amounting to a single cell's worth was reported to be detectable. The naive libraries included spiked-in Jurkat TCR RNA (about nine copies' worth), and this Jurkat TCR RNA is not part of the donor repertoire. When barcode sub-clustering was omitted, TCR diversity was inflated by chimeric consensus sequences, with chimeras reaching as high as 47%. Modeling estimated roughly 3.2 recovered TCR RNA copies per cell, compared with around 9.7 by digital PCR, which implies roughly 27% capture efficiency.

Here the chain combines TRBV3-1 and TRBJ2-7; TRBD1 is a weak D gene call, 6 bases matching. The sequence was obtained from a human donor in good health. Some libraries in this study had Jurkat cell RNA spiked in. The sample comprised naive CD8+ T cells from blood, with Jurkat cell RNA spiked in. The cell subset or site label here, explained by the study, means: FACS-sorted CD8+CD4-CCR7+CD45RA+ naive T cells. The DNA sequence is TGTGCCAGCAGCCAAGATGACCGCAGGGGCGAGCAGTACTTC. It translates as CASSQDDRRGEQYF.